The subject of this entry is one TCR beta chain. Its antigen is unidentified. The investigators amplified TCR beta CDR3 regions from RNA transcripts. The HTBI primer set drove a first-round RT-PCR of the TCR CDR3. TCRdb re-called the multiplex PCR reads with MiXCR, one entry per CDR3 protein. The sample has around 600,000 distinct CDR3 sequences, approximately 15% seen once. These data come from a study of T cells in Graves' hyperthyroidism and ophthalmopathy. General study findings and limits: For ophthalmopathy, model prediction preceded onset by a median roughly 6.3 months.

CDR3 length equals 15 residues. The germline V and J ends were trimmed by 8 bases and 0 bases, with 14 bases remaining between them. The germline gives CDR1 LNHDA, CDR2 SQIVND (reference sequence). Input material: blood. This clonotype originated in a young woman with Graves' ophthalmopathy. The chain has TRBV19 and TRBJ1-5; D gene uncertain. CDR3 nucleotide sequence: TGTGCCAGTCTCAGAGACGGTAATAGCAATCAGCCCCAGCATTTT. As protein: CASLRDGNSNQPQHF.